This T cell receptor (beta chain) was found in a study of T cell repertoires in cytomegalovirus infection. On the study more broadly: Public signatures in TCR beta pointed to CMV infection and matching HLA type. The study's findings and limits: Ex vivo, HLA-C-restricted CMV-specific TCR beta clonotypes prevailed over the rest of the response. Pooled public TCR beta family frequency picked out CMV carriers with the relevant HLA.

This clonotype was seen at least ten times. The antigen remains unidentified. This CDR3 has 15 amino acids. Per germline, CDR1 MNHEY and CDR2 SVGEGT. Losses at the gene ends were 6 bases for V and 8 bases for J; bases not matched to a gene: 11. A single record per CDR3 protein comes from TCRdb applying MiXCR to the reads. Here the sample spans roughly 280,000 distinct CDR3 sequences, about an eighth being singletons. Material: PBMCs. The source of this sequence is a human donor in good health (CMV status not recorded). Some clones in this sample may be carry-over from other donors' samples. The chain has TRBV6-2 or TRBV6-3 and TRBJ2-1, with TRBD2 matching over 9 bases. CDR3: CASSPGRTSVDEQFF. In DNA form, the CDR3 reads TGTGCCAGCAGCCCGGGGCGGACTAGCGTGGATGAGCAGTTCTTC.